Here is one T cell receptor beta chain with its context. The CDR3 spans 15 residues. V dropped 0 bases and J dropped 1 base, with 9 bases sitting between them. From germline, CDR1 is SGDLS and CDR2 YYNGEE. The data were obtained in a study of shared clonotypes between healthy human individuals. TCRdb keeps only in-frame clones here, not all; method: immunoSEQ multiplex PCR. Among approximately 2.1 million clones listed, approximately 95% were seen once. The receptor comes from a man between 18 and 35 years old in good health. Some clones in this sample may be carry-over from other donors' samples. The sample was naive CD4+ T cells from PBMCs. As for subset: CD45RA+ positively selected. V usage is TRBV9 and J usage is TRBJ2-3; unclear D gene. This chain's CDR3 is CASSVGFSGTDTQYF. CDR3 coding DNA: TGTGCCAGCAGCGTAGGGTTTTCGGGCACAGATACGCAGTATTTT.